This TCR beta chain was recorded in a study of cytomegalovirus exposure and HLA in healthy donors. The donors were members of the approximately 120-subject validation cohort (separate from the approximately 670-subject first cohort). The ends were cut back, 0 bases at V and 2 bases at J, with 12 bases in the middle. From germline, CDR1 is SGDLS and CDR2 YYNGEE. The CDR3 covers 15 residues. TCRdb keeps only in-frame clones here, not all; method: immunoSEQ multiplex PCR. The sample yields more than 130,000 clones, 80% to 90% seen once. The sequenced material came from PBMCs. The chain couples TRBV9 to TRBJ2-7; D may be TRBD2 (6 bases). This receptor was identified in a woman younger than 30 in good health and CMV-seropositive. CDR3 sequence reads: CASSVAGGRTYEQYF. CDR3 bases: TGTGCCAGCAGCGTAGCTGGGGGGAGAACCTACGAGCAGTACTTC. The full variable domain, rest sourced from reference TRBV9 and TRBJ2-7, is DSGVTQTPKHLITATGQRVTLRCSPRSGDLSVYWYQQSLDQGLQFLIQYYNGEERAKGNILERFSAQQFPDLHSELNLSSLELGDSALYFCASSVAGGRTYEQYFGPGTRLTVT.